The rows below give T cell receptor beta chains drawn from one sample of a study of T cell repertoires in cytomegalovirus infection. Using its own MiXCR run on the reads, TCRdb lists one record per CDR3 protein. The sample contains 360,000 or so distinct CDR3 sequences, nearly 35% of which appear only once. These receptors have no identified antigens. Sequenced here: cultured PBMCs, sampled from culture after CMV antigen stimulation. The receptor set was obtained from a human donor in good health (CMV status not recorded). Some clones in this sample may be carry-over from other donors' samples. Both conserved end residues are trimmed from each CDR3. Each record gives: J gene, V gene, D gene, CDR3 protein. A D gene is named only where the DNA matches it firmly.

>TRBJ2-1|TRBV29-1|TRBD2
SMGLAGVPSSYNEQF
>TRBJ2-3|TRBV19|TRBD1
ASKRRDRDTDTQY
>TRBJ2-2|TRBV7-2|TRBD2
ASSLGQGRGTGELF
>TRBJ2-5|TRBV7-2|NA
ASSLVDRSQETQY
>TRBJ2-2|TRBV7-2|NA
ASTPRHTGELF
>TRBJ2-3|TRBV6-2/TRBV6-3|TRBD2
ASSKPGLADSTDTQY
>TRBJ1-4|TRBV7-2|NA
ASSLRGVVLF
>TRBJ1-2|TRBV4-1|NA
ASSQDGGGSGYGYT
>TRBJ1-2|TRBV7-2|NA
ASSMDRQAGIVAYT
>TRBJ1-6|TRBV7-6|NA
ASSKTHQRGYNSPLH
>TRBJ1-1|TRBV28|NA
ASMLKPDISNTEAF
>TRBJ2-3|TRBV12-3/TRBV12-4|NA
ASSSQQADTQY
>TRBJ1-2|TRBV19|NA
ASSPRWGNGYT
>TRBJ2-1|TRBV5-4|NA
ASSLSSRDNYNEQF
>TRBJ2-1|TRBV4-3|TRBD1
ASSQDRTGGLRNEQF
>TRBJ2-3|TRBV7-2|NA
ASSKNGPLRDTQY
>TRBJ1-1|TRBV5-4|TRBD1
ASSLRQGWGTEAF
>TRBJ2-7|TRBV7-6|TRBD2
ASSSPKAGVYEQY
>TRBJ2-7|TRBV11-2|NA
ASSLASGFTYEQY
>TRBJ2-6|TRBV6-2/TRBV6-3|NA
ASSYGGVRRGVGGANVLT